Given below is one TCR beta chain in context. Its antigen is still unknown. Chemo-refractory metastatic non-small-cell lung cancer patients received focal radiation with ipilimumab CTLA-4 blockade. Trimming at V came to 7 bases and at J to 5 bases, leaving 11 bases not matched to a gene. This CDR3 is 14 amino acids long. Germline V gene lookup returns CDR1 SGHTA and CDR2 FQGNSA. This entry belongs to a study of radiotherapy plus CTLA-4 blockade in lung cancer. Overall study context: For about 19% of patients, objective responses occurred, and about 30% had disease control.

Study results and caveats: After treatment with radiotherapy plus ipilimumab, TCR clones that came from the tumor expanded in blood.

TCRdb keeps only in-frame clones here, not all; method: immunoSEQ multiplex PCR. The table records over 85,000 clones, just over 85% of them present only once. The TCR originated in a human donor with non-small cell lung cancer that progressed on radiotherapy plus ipilimumab. The sequences come from peripheral blood, collected from a patient treated with radiotherapy plus ipilimumab. The chain is built from TRBV7-2 and TRBJ2-7, with TRBD1 matching 7 bases. The CDR3: CASTVWTGSNEQYF. In DNA, the CDR3 is TGTGCCAGCACCGTATGGACAGGTTCCAACGAGCAGTACTTC.